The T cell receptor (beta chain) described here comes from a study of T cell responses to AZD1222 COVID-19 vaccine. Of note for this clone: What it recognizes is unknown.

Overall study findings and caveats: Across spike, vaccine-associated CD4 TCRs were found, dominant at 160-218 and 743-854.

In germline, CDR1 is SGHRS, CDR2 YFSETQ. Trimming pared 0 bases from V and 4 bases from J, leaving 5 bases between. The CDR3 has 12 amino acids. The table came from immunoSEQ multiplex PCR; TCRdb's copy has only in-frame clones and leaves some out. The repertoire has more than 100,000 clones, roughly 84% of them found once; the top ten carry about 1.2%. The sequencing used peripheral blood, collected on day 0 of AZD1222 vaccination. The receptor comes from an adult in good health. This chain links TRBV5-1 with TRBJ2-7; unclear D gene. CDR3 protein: CASSLDLYEQYF. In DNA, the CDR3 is TGCGCCAGCAGCTTGGATCTGTACGAGCAGTACTTC.